This T cell receptor (beta chain) was identified in a study of blood T cell repertoires in COVID-19. About the study: Sites in the United States, Italy and Spain provided acute and convalescent COVID-19 samples. T cells, B-cell-depleted T cells, or PBMCs supplied cDNA or gDNA.

How the authors handled the data: Quantification of nucleated cells was approximated via reference gene primer amplification. The table came from immunoSEQ multiplex PCR; TCRdb's copy has only in-frame clones and leaves some out. V and J calls and clone size are those listed in that table; D and trimming were worked out from the DNA. The sample has 110,000 or so clones; around 85% are singletons. Trimming left V 8 bases short and J 7 bases short, with 12 bases between. Looked up from germline, CDR1 is LNHDA and CDR2 is SQIVND (reference sequence). The CDR3 is made up of 12 amino acids. The receptor comes from a human donor in a cohort sampled during active COVID-19. Sequenced sample: peripheral blood. V is TRBV19 and J is TRBJ2-1; D unresolved. CDR3 amino acids: CASATMSNEQFF. The CDR3 DNA follows: TGTGCCAGTGCGACAATGTCAAATGAGCAGTTCTTC.